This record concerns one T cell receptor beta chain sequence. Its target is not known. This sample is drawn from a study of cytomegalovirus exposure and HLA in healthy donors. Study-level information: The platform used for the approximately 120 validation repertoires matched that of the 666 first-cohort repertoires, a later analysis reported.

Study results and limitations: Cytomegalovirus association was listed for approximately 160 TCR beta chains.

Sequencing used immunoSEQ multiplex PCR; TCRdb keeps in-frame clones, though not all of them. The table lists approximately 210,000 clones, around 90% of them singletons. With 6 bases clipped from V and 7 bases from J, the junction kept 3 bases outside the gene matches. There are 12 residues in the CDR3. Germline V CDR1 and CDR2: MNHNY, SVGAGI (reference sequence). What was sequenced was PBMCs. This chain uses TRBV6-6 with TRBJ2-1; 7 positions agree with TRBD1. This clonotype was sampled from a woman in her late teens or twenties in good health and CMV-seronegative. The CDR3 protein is CASSETGNEQFF. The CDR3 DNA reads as TGTGCCAGCAGCGAGACAGGGAATGAGCAGTTCTTC.